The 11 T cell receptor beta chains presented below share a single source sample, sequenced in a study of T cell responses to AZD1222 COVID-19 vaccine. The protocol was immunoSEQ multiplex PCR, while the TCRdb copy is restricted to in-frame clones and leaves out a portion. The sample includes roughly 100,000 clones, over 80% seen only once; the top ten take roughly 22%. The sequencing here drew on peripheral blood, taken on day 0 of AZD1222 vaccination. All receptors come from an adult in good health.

CDR3 residues: CASSRRGYNSPLHF. The CDR3 region has the DNA TGTGCCAGCAGCCGGCGGGGCTATAATTCACCCCTCCACTTT. The chain links TRBV13 to TRBJ1-6, with D hard to call. V was pared by 5 bases and J by 3 bases, with 8 bases between. The CDR3 length is 14 residues. Germline assignment: CDR1 PRHDT and CDR2 FYEKMQ (reference sequence).

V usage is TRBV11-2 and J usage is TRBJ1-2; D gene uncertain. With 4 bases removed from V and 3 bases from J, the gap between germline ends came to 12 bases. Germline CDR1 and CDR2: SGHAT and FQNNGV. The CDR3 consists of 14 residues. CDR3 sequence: CASSSGPQYYGYTF. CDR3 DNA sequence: TGTGCCAGCAGCTCGGGCCCCCAATACTATGGCTACACCTTC.

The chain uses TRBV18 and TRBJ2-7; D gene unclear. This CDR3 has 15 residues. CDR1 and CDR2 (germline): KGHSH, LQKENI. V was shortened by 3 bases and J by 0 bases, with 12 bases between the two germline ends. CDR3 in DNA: TGTGCCAGCTCACCGGTCTCACAGAGCTCCTACGAGCAGTACTTC. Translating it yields CASSPVSQSSYEQYF.

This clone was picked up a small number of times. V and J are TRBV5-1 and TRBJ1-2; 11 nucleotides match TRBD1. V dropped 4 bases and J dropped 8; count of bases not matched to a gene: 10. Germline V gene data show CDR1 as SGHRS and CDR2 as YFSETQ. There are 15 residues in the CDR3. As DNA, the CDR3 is TGCGCCAGCAGCCCCGGACAGGGGGCAGCGTGGGGCTACACCTTC. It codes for CASSPGQGAAWGYTF.

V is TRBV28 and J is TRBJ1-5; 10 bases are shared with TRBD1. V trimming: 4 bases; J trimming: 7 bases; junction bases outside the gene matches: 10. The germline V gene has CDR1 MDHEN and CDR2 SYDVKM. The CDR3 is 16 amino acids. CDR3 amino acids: CASSSGDRGVGQPQHF. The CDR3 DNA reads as TGTGCCAGCAGTTCCGGGGACAGGGGAGTTGGGCAGCCCCAGCATTTT.

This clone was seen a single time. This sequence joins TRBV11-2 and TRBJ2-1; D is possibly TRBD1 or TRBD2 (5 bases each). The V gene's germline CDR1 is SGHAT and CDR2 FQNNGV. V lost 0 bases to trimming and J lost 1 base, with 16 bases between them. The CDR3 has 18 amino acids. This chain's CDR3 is CASSLDGGRGYSYNEQFF. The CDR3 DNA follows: TGTGCCAGCAGCTTAGATGGGGGTAGGGGATATTCCTACAATGAGCAGTTCTTC.

This CDR3 reads CASSQGSGEGSNQPQHF. CDR3 in DNA: TGTGCCAGCAGCCAAGGGTCTGGGGAGGGGAGCAATCAGCCCCAGCATTTT. This rearrangement joins TRBV4-2 to TRBJ1-5; perhaps TRBD1 as D (5 bases). V was clipped by 1 base and J by 1 base, with 14 bases between them. The CDR3 is made up of 17 amino acids. The germline V gene encodes CDR1 LGHNA and CDR2 YNFKEQ.

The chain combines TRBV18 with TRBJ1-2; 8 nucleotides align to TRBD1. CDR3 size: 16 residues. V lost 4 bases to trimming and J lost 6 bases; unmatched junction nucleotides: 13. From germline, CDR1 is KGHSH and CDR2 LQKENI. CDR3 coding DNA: TGTGCCAGCTCACACACTGACAGGGGCGTGGATAATGGCTACACCTTC. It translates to CASSHTDRGVDNGYTF.

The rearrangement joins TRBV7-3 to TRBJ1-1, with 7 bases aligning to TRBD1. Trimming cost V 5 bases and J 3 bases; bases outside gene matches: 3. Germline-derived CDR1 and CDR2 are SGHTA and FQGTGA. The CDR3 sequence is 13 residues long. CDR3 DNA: TGTGCCAGCAGCCCGACAGGGCACACTGAAGCTTTCTTT. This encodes CASSPTGHTEAFF.

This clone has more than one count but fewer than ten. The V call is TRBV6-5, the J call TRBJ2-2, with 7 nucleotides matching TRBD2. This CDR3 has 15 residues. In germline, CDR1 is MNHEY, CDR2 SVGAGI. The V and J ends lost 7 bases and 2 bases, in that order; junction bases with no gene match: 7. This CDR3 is CASTRGGRNTGELFF. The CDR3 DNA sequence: TGTGCCAGCACCCGGGGCGGGAGAAACACCGGGGAGCTGTTTTTT.

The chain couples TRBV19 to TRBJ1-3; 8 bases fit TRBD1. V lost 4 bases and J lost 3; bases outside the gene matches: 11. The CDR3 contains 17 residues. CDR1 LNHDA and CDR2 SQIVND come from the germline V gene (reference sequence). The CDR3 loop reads CASSTGQGAILGNTIYF. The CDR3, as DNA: TGTGCCAGTAGTACTGGGCAGGGGGCGATCCTTGGAAACACCATATATTTT.